Shown below are 3 T cell receptor beta chains from a single sample sequenced in a study of blood T cell repertoires in COVID-19. Measured with immunoSEQ multiplex PCR; TCRdb has only the in-frame clones, and not every one. This sample yields roughly 200,000 clones, of which around four fifths are seen a single time; around 30% belongs to the top ten. The sample taken for sequencing was peripheral blood. These receptors were collected from a man aged 35 to 55 with acute or convalescent COVID-19.

The chain employs TRBV5-5 and TRBJ1-1, with TRBD1 matching over 11 bases. Germline lookup yields CDR1 SGHKS and CDR2 YYEKEE (reference sequence). Trimming took 4 bases from V and 4 from J; bases not matched to a gene: 9. The CDR3 contains 16 residues. CDR3 sequence reads: CASSPRDRGMSTEAFF. CDR3 DNA sequence: TGTGCCAGCAGCCCCCGGGACAGGGGGATGAGCACTGAAGCTTTCTTT.

This clone was detected a few times. The chain joins TRBV7-2 to TRBJ1-1; 8 bases match TRBD1. Looked up from germline, CDR1 is SGHTA and CDR2 is FQGNSA. This CDR3 contains 15 residues. With 1 base clipped from V and 3 bases from J, the junction kept 4 bases outside the gene matches. In DNA form, the CDR3 reads TGTGCCAGCAGCTTAGAGGTGACAGGGGACACTGAAGCTTTCTTT. It encodes CASSLEVTGDTEAFF.

V and J are TRBV5-5 and TRBJ2-7, with 10 bases lining up with TRBD2. Germline V CDR1 and CDR2: SGHKS, YYEKEE (reference sequence). V lost 4 bases and J lost 3; bases outside the gene matches: 7. The CDR3 runs 15 residues. The CDR3: CASSPGLAAIYEQYF. The CDR3 DNA sequence: TGTGCCAGCAGCCCCGGACTAGCGGCTATCTACGAGCAGTACTTC.